This T cell receptor (beta chain) is drawn from a study of T cells in Graves' hyperthyroidism and ophthalmopathy. Points from the study as a whole: Most thyroid clonotypes expanded above 0.001 were also detected in blood. In the analysis, a 13 V-J model separated ophthalmopathy from stable hyperthyroidism.

Each 10 ml fresh peripheral blood draw supplied the PBMCs. V shed 3 bases and J shed 5 bases, with 16 bases lying between them. The CDR3 has 15 amino acids. Germline V CDR1 and CDR2: LNHNV, YYDKDF (reference sequence). This clonotype occurred many times. Its target is unknown. TCR beta CDR3 regions were amplified from RNA. The study used the HTBI primer set for a first-round RT-PCR of the TCR CDR3. MiXCR, run by TCRdb on the multiplex PCR reads, gives a single entry per CDR3 protein. The sample holds 560,000 or so distinct CDR3 sequences, 15% to 20% seen once. V usage is TRBV15 and J usage is TRBJ1-2, with a tentative D call TRBD1 (6 bases). The clonotype was recovered from a man aged 35-49 years with Graves' ophthalmopathy. The sequenced sample consisted of blood. The CDR3 DNA reads as TGTGCCACCAGCAGCGAGGGGGGCCCTGGGTATGGCTACACCTTC. Its translation is CATSSEGGPGYGYTF.